One sample yielded the 21 T cell receptor beta chains listed below, sequenced in a study of T-cell reconstitution after alpha-beta-depleted transplantation in children. The TCRbeta library was prepared with unique molecular identifiers. Each CDR3 protein gets one entry after TCRdb re-called the PCR reads with MiXCR. This table holds about 110,000 distinct CDR3 sequences, around 6.4% found once. Source: PBMCs, mostly from graft donor cells, taken 360 days after TCRalphabeta/CD19-depleted stem cell transplant. Every receptor here comes from a male patient between 2 and 9 years old who had a stem cell transplant for acute lymphoblastic leukemia, so the T cells may come from the graft donor.

This clonotype was seen repeatedly, ten times or more. The genes are TRBV20-1 and TRBJ1-2; D remains ambiguous. Germline CDR1 and CDR2: DFQATT and SNEGSKA (reference sequence). The CDR3 is 12 residues long. Trimming shortened V by 5 bases and J by 4 bases, and 11 bases separated the two germline ends. CDR3 DNA: TGCAGTGCTCTCGTGGGCGTCTATGGCTACACCTTC. Its protein product is CSALVGVYGYTF.

This clonotype was detected many times. The J gene is TRBJ2-1, the V gene TRBV4-2, with 10 bases matching TRBD2. Germline-derived CDR1 and CDR2 are LGHNA and YNFKEQ. The CDR3 loop spans 15 amino acids. Unmatched junction bases numbered 3, after V lost 1 base and J lost 6 bases. The CDR3 loop is CASSQGSGGANEQFF. CDR3 sequence (DNA): TGTGCCAGCAGCCAAGGCAGCGGGGGGGCCAATGAGCAGTTCTTC.

This clonotype was seen at least ten times. The gene calls are TRBV29-1 and TRBJ2-7, with TRBD1 as a possible D gene (6 bases). From germline, CDR1 is SQVTM and CDR2 ANQGSEA. This CDR3 spans 11 amino acids. The V end was cut by 6 bases, the J end by 3 bases, with 9 bases between. CDR3 coding DNA: TGCAGCGTCCCGGGACACTACGAGCAGTACTTC. Its translation: CSVPGHYEQYF.

This clonotype was observed at least ten times. The genes are TRBV28 and TRBJ2-7; tentatively, D is TRBD1 (5 bases). The CDR3 loop spans 14 amino acids. Germline assignment: CDR1 MDHEN and CDR2 SYDVKM. V lost 6 bases to trimming and J lost 1 base, with 13 bases between them. Here the CDR3 DNA reads TGTGCCAGCAGCGTAGGGGCAGGGTCCTACGAGCAGTACTTC. This sequence encodes CASSVGAGSYEQYF.

The genes are TRBV20-1 and TRBJ2-7, with TRBD2 matching over 9 bases. The germline gives CDR1 DFQATT, CDR2 SNEGSKA (reference sequence). The CDR3 spans 16 residues. With V trimmed by 5 bases and J by 1 base, 12 bases remained unmatched. The CDR3: CSASLAGASPSYEQYF. CDR3 nucleotide sequence: TGCAGTGCTTCACTAGCGGGCGCTTCTCCTTCCTACGAGCAGTACTTC.

This clonotype has ten or more counts. This chain connects TRBV9 to TRBJ2-3; TRBD2 matches 14 bases. The germline CDR1 and CDR2 sequences are SGDLS and YYNGEE. V lost 4 bases to trimming and J lost 3 bases; unmatched junction nucleotides: 10. The CDR3 spans 18 residues. In nucleotides, the CDR3 is TGTGCCAGCAGCCCAGGGACTAGCGGGAGAGCTAGGACAGATACGCAGTATTTT. Protein product: CASSPGTSGRARTDTQYF.

This clonotype was detected only a few times. The V and J genes are TRBV12-3 or TRBV12-4 and TRBJ2-7; a weak D match, TRBD1 (6 bases). Trimming removed 5 bases from V and 5 bases from J, with 22 bases in between. CDR3 size: 16 residues. CDR3: CASSRATGTGPHEQYF. The CDR3 DNA is TGTGCCAGCAGTCGGGCGACAGGAACGGGCCCTCACGAGCAGTACTTC.

This clonotype appeared many times. This chain connects TRBV6-1 to TRBJ2-3; no firm D call. The CDR3 has 15 residues. The germline CDR1 and CDR2 sequences are MNHNS and SASEGT. The V end lost 7 bases, the J end lost 0 bases, and 14 bases lay between the germline ends. The CDR3 protein is CASMVGITSTDTQYF. The CDR3 DNA follows: TGTGCCAGCATGGTGGGGATAACTAGCACAGATACGCAGTATTTT.

This clonotype was counted at least ten times. The rearrangement joins TRBV29-1 to TRBJ2-7, with D perhaps matching TRBD1 (5 bases). The V gene's germline CDR1 is SQVTM and CDR2 ANQGSEA. There are 14 residues in the CDR3. V lost 5 bases to trimming and J lost 7 bases, with 21 bases between them. The CDR3 DNA follows: TGCAGCGTTCTAGGGCATGACGCCAAGGGGGAGCAGTACTTC. Its protein product is CSVLGHDAKGEQYF.

The genes are TRBV5-5 and TRBJ2-7; D is possibly TRBD1 or TRBD2 (5 bases each). This CDR3 region has 14 residues. The V end lost 4 bases, the J end lost 3 bases, and 14 bases lay between the germline ends. Germline-derived CDR1 and CDR2 are SGHKS and YYEKEE (reference sequence). CDR3 protein: CASSPEGPHYEQYF. CDR3 DNA sequence: TGTGCCAGCAGCCCTGAGGGACCCCACTACGAGCAGTACTTC.

This clonotype occurred many times. The V and J genes are TRBV5-1 and TRBJ2-7; D is possibly TRBD2 (5 bases). The CDR3 extends over 15 amino acids. Germline values: CDR1 SGHRS, CDR2 YFSETQ. The V and J ends lost 1 base and 3 bases respectively, with 14 bases between them. CDR3: CASSLKGATLYEQYF. CDR3 DNA sequence: TGCGCCAGCAGCTTGAAGGGAGCCACCCTCTACGAGCAGTACTTC.

This clonotype was observed many times. V and J are TRBV27 and TRBJ1-6; D gene uncertain. Germline lookup yields CDR1 MNHEY and CDR2 SMNVEV (reference sequence). The V end lost 3 bases, the J end lost 7 bases, and 4 bases lay between the germline ends. This CDR3 spans 12 amino acids. The CDR3 sequence is CASSLANSPLHF. DNA for the CDR3: TGTGCCAGCAGTTTGGCCAATTCACCCCTCCACTTT.

About this clonotype: One base away lies a much larger clone, so this may be a sequencing read error. The chain joins TRBV10-3 to TRBJ2-1; D is perhaps TRBD2 (7 bases). Trimming took off 4 bases at V and 12 bases at J, with 19 bases between the two ends. In germline, CDR1 is ENHRY, CDR2 SYGVKD. This CDR3 has 14 amino acids. CDR3 region: CAISVEGGRSVQFF. The CDR3 bases are TGTGCCATCAGTGTTGAGGGGGGGCGGAGTGTGCAGTTCTTC.

This clonotype was counted only a few times. The chain recombines TRBV7-9 with TRBJ1-5; 9 nucleotides agree with TRBD1. Germline CDR1 reads SEHNR; CDR2 reads FQNEAQ (reference sequence). The CDR3 is 15 amino acids. After removal of 5 bases from V and 4 bases from J, the junction contained 6 bases not matched to a gene. The CDR3 region is CASSRTGAGNQPQHF. CDR3 sequence (DNA): TGTGCCAGCAGCCGGACAGGGGCGGGAAATCAGCCCCAGCATTTT.

The V call is TRBV12-3 or TRBV12-4, the J call TRBJ2-1; 15 bases are a match to TRBD2. The CDR3 totals 18 residues. Losses at the gene ends were 10 bases for V and 4 bases for J; bases not matched to a gene: 14. The chain's CDR3 is CAICGLAGGTLLYNEQFF. CDR3 bases: TGTGCCATCTGCGGACTAGCGGGAGGGACTCTCCTTTACAATGAGCAGTTCTTC.

This clonotype was counted a few times. The chain is built from TRBV6-5 and TRBJ2-3; no definite D call. The CDR3 loop spans 12 amino acids. The germline CDR1 and CDR2 sequences are MNHEY and SVGAGI. Trimming stripped 11 bases from V and 4 bases from J, with 13 bases between. CDR3 DNA sequence: TGTGCCTGTGGGGATTCTCCAGATACGCAGTATTTT. Its translation: CACGDSPDTQYF.

This clonotype was counted many times. V gene TRBV29-1 combines with J gene TRBJ1-2; the D gene is possibly TRBD1 (5 bases). The V gene's germline CDR1 is SQVTM and CDR2 ANQGSEA. The CDR3 sequence is 13 residues long. Trimming stripped 4 bases from V and 2 bases from J, with 11 bases between. The chain's CDR3 is CSVGQGTNYGYTF. The CDR3 nucleotides read TGCAGCGTTGGGCAGGGAACAAACTATGGCTACACCTTC.

The V and J genes are TRBV7-2 and TRBJ2-5; perhaps TRBD1 as D (5 bases). Deletions cut 2 bases from V and 2 bases from J, with 6 bases between. The germline gives CDR1 SGHTA, CDR2 FQGNSA. The CDR3 runs 13 residues. Here the CDR3 reads CASSLNRQETQYF. DNA for the CDR3: TGTGCCAGCAGCTTAAACAGGCAAGAGACCCAGTACTTC.

This clonotype was seen at least ten times. The chain carries TRBV29-1 and TRBJ2-1; 7 positions agree with TRBD1. This CDR3 has 14 residues. V lost 3 bases, J lost 0 bases, and 2 bases stayed unmatched. Germline-derived CDR1 and CDR2 are SQVTM and ANQGSEA. The CDR3 is CSVDGDSSYNEQFF. The CDR3, as DNA: TGCAGCGTTGATGGGGACAGCTCCTACAATGAGCAGTTCTTC.

Only a few counts were recorded for this clonotype. V is TRBV5-1 and J is TRBJ2-2, with D perhaps TRBD1 (5 bases). CDR1 is SGHRS and CDR2 is YFSETQ in the germline V gene. The CDR3 consists of 14 residues. Trimming pared 3 bases from V and 4 bases from J, leaving 10 bases between. The CDR3 DNA reads as TGCGCCAGCAGCTACGGACACCCCACCGGGGAGCTGTTTTTT. Its protein is CASSYGHPTGELFF.

This clonotype was counted ten times or more. This chain joins TRBV6-6 and TRBJ2-7; no definite D call. V lost 8 bases, J lost 4 bases, and 6 bases lay in between. Germline V CDR1 and CDR2: MNHNY, SVGAGI (reference sequence). This CDR3 region has 10 residues. The CDR3 nucleotides are TGTGCCAGCGTTGGATACGAGCAGTACTTC. This gives the protein CASVGYEQYF.